Listed below are T cell receptor beta chains from one sample, sequenced in a study of patients and donors after allogeneic stem cell transplantation. Each CDR3 protein gets one entry after TCRdb re-called the RT-PCR reads with MiXCR. This table has under 170,000 distinct CDR3 sequences, about a third appearing once. The specimen was blood, either unsorted or a sorted T cell fraction (not recorded which). The receptor source for this set is a human donor who was either an allogeneic HSCT recipient or a stem cell or donor lymphocyte infusion donor (not recorded which). It is not recorded whose cells these are; they may come from a transplant donor. The CDR3 runs from the conserved cysteine through the conserved F or W. The D gene is left open where the match is weak. Clone size appears in some rows only: once, few, many, or a class for an expanded clone.

d_call	clone_size	v_call	j_call	cdr3_aa	cdr3_nt
NA	NA	TRBV6-5	TRBJ1-2	CASSYGAEGYTF	TGTGCCAGCAGTTACGGGGCGGAGGGCTACACCTTC
TRBD2	NA	TRBV27	TRBJ2-3	CASSLVAGRSDTQYF	TGTGCCAGCAGTCTCGTAGCGGGGAGGTCAGATACGCAGTATTTT
NA	few	TRBV20-1	TRBJ1-1	CSARSPGTEAFF	TGCAGTGCTAGATCCCCAGGCACTGAAGCTTTCTTT
NA	NA	TRBV28	TRBJ1-2	CASSFATGLAYGYTF	TGTGCCAGCAGTTTCGCCACAGGGTTGGCATATGGCTACACCTTC
NA	NA	TRBV12-3/TRBV12-4	TRBJ2-1	CASSPLGEQFF	TGTGCCAGCAGCCCGCTCGGTGAGCAGTTCTTC
NA	NA	TRBV4-1	TRBJ1-1	CASSQDSTTEAFF	TGCGCCAGCAGCCAAGATTCTACCACTGAAGCTTTCTTT
NA	NA	TRBV28	TRBJ2-5	CASSIAGPPQETQYF	TGTGCCAGCAGTATTGCCGGCCCGCCCCAAGAGACCCAGTACTTC
NA	few	TRBV27	TRBJ1-5	CASSLSRYQPQHF	TGTGCCAGCAGTTTATCCAGATATCAGCCCCAGCATTTT
TRBD2	few	TRBV20-1	TRBJ2-3	CSARLAERTDTQYF	TGCAGTGCCAGACTAGCGGAACGCACAGATACGCAGTATTTT
NA	NA	TRBV12-3/TRBV12-4	TRBJ1-1	CASSPARGARGTEAFF	TGTGCCAGCAGTCCAGCCCGGGGGGCGCGGGGCACTGAAGCTTTCTTT
NA	once	TRBV6-6	TRBJ2-5	CASSPRRRNQETQYF	TGTGCCAGCAGTCCCCGACGGCGCAACCAAGAGACCCAGTACTTC
NA	few	TRBV24-1	TRBJ1-2	CATSGGDGYTF	TGTGCCACCAGTGGGGGAGATGGCTACACCTTC
NA	NA	TRBV7-2	TRBJ2-5	CASSLEFGLSQYF	TGTGCCAGCAGCTTAGAATTCGGGTTGTCCCAGTACTTC
TRBD1	NA	TRBV29-1	TRBJ1-1	CSVWTGKNTEAFF	TGCAGCGTGTGGACAGGGAAGAACACTGAAGCTTTCTTT
NA	few	TRBV20-1	TRBJ2-7	CSASLPWETYEQYF	TGCAGTGCTAGCTTACCTTGGGAAACCTACGAGCAGTACTTC
NA	NA	TRBV14	TRBJ1-2	CASSPKRGSGAGYTF	TGTGCCAGCAGCCCCAAGCGGGGAAGCGGAGCTGGCTACACCTTC
NA	few	TRBV12-3/TRBV12-4	TRBJ1-2	CASSTLYGYTF	TGTGCCAGCTCTACATTGTATGGCTACACCTTC
TRBD1	many	TRBV28	TRBJ1-5	CASSPRDSLYSNQPQHF	TGTGCCAGCAGTCCGAGGGACAGCCTATATAGCAATCAGCCCCAGCATTTT
NA	NA	TRBV7-9	TRBJ2-5	CASSFVTGQETQYF	TGTGCCAGCAGCTTCGTAACTGGGCAAGAGACCCAGTACTTC
TRBD1	NA	TRBV5-1	TRBJ1-2	CASSLAGWDREDGYTF	TGCGCCAGCAGCTTGGCCGGATGGGACAGGGAGGATGGCTACACCTTC
NA	NA	TRBV6-2/TRBV6-3	TRBJ2-5	CASSRDVGQETQYF	TGTGCCAGCAGTCGTGATGTTGGTCAAGAGACCCAGTACTTC
NA	few	TRBV11-2	TRBJ1-1	CASSLGGVYNEAFF	TGTGCCAGCAGCTTAGGGGGGGTGTATAATGAAGCTTTCTTT
NA	NA	TRBV29-1	TRBJ1-4	CSVDGGGLNEKLFF	TGCAGCGTTGATGGTGGAGGGCTTAATGAAAAACTGTTTTTT
NA	few	TRBV12-3/TRBV12-4	TRBJ1-2	CASSLGQESHYGYTF	TGTGCCAGCAGTTTAGGACAGGAGTCTCACTATGGCTACACCTTC
NA	NA	TRBV15	TRBJ2-2	CATSRLEGVWELFF	TGTGCCACCAGCAGACTTGAGGGGGTCTGGGAGCTGTTTTTT
NA	NA	TRBV5-1	TRBJ1-4	CASSLDDEKLFF	TGCGCCAGCAGCTTGGACGATGAAAAACTGTTTTTT
NA	few	TRBV7-3	TRBJ2-2	CASTGSGDTGELFF	TGTGCCAGCACCGGGTCAGGGGACACCGGGGAGCTGTTTTTT
NA	NA	TRBV29-1	TRBJ2-3	CSVRAWTDTQYF	TGCAGCGTGAGGGCCTGGACAGATACGCAGTATTTT
NA	NA	TRBV10-3	TRBJ2-5	CAISGGVFQETQYF	TGTGCCATCAGTGGTGGGGTATTCCAAGAGACCCAGTACTTC
TRBD2	NA	TRBV12-3/TRBV12-4	TRBJ2-2	CASRSAGVFTGELFF	TGTGCCAGCAGATCAGCGGGGGTCTTCACCGGGGAGCTGTTTTTT
NA	NA	TRBV6-6	TRBJ1-6	CASSYSSGEGSPLHF	TGTGCCAGCAGTTACTCGAGTGGGGAAGGATCACCCCTCCACTTT
NA	medium-sized	TRBV28	TRBJ1-5	CASSLGPQGGYSNQPQHF	TGTGCCAGCAGTTTGGGCCCCCAAGGAGGGTATAGCAATCAGCCCCAGCATTTT
NA	few	TRBV4-1	TRBJ2-2	CASSPPVNTGELFF	TGCGCCAGCAGCCCTCCCGTCAACACCGGGGAGCTGTTTTTT
NA	NA	TRBV3-1	TRBJ2-7	CASSQAGSSYEQYF	TGTGCCAGCAGCCAAGCCGGTTCCTCCTACGAGCAGTACTTC
TRBD1	NA	TRBV4-2	TRBJ1-2	CASSQRDRVGYGYTF	TGTGCCAGCAGCCAACGGGACAGGGTTGGCTATGGCTACACCTTC
NA	few	TRBV6-6	TRBJ1-2	CASSGLGVGGYGYTF	TGTGCCAGCAGTGGACTTGGAGTGGGGGGCTATGGCTACACCTTC
NA	NA	TRBV7-8	TRBJ2-2	CASSERGGNTGELFF	TGTGCCAGCAGCGAAAGGGGTGGCAACACCGGGGAGCTGTTTTTT
TRBD2	few	TRBV2	TRBJ2-5	CASSEAGYGTRSNF	TGTGCCAGCAGTGAAGCGGGCTATGGGACTAGAAGTAACTTC
NA	NA	TRBV7-2	TRBJ2-2	CASSLEYTGELFF	TGTGCCAGCAGCTTAGAGTACACCGGGGAGCTGTTTTTT
NA	few	TRBV6-2/TRBV6-3	TRBJ1-1	CASSSTAWGDTEAFF	TGTGCCAGCAGTTCGACCGCCTGGGGGGACACTGAAGCTTTCTTT
NA	NA	TRBV29-1	TRBJ1-4	CSVSVDGKKLFF	TGCAGCGTTTCTGTGGACGGGAAAAAACTGTTTTTT
TRBD1	few	TRBV12-3/TRBV12-4	TRBJ2-1	CASSPPQGGAYNEQFF	TGTGCCAGCAGTCCGCCACAGGGGGGAGCCTACAATGAGCAGTTCTTC
NA	NA	TRBV7-9	TRBJ2-7	CASSLGRPNDEQYF	TGTGCCAGCAGCTTAGGGCGCCCAAATGACGAGCAGTACTTC
NA	NA	TRBV7-3	TRBJ1-1	CASSLIRPRVMNTEAFF	TGTGCCAGCAGCTTAATTCGCCCGAGGGTCATGAACACTGAAGCTTTCTTT
NA	NA	TRBV9	TRBJ2-1	CASSAEPQGYSYNEQFF	TGTGCCAGCAGCGCAGAGCCTCAGGGTTACTCCTACAATGAGCAGTTCTTC